Presented here are 7 T cell receptor beta chains from one specimen sequenced in a study of blood T cell repertoires in COVID-19. Generated by immunoSEQ multiplex PCR, the TCRdb table keeps only in-frame clones and is missing some. The data hold 250,000 or so clones, with 83% observed a single time. Sequenced input: PBMCs or T cells enriched from blood (not recorded which). These receptors were collected from a middle-aged woman who had been exposed to COVID-19.

This chain links TRBV25-1 with TRBJ1-1; unclear D gene. Germline V gene lookup returns CDR1 MGHDK and CDR2 SYGVNS. The CDR3 spans 13 residues. Trimming left V 1 base short and J 0 bases short, with 3 bases between. The CDR3 DNA reads as TGTGCCAGCAGTGAATCTCTGAACACTGAAGCTTTCTTT. Encoded protein: CASSESLNTEAFF.

The chain recombines TRBV4-1 with TRBJ1-5; D is perhaps TRBD1 (5 bases). In germline, CDR1 is MGHRA, CDR2 YSYEKL. The CDR3 length is 15 residues. Trimming stripped 1 base from V and 7 bases from J, with 14 bases between. CDR3 bases: TGCGCCAGCAGCCAAGTGGCAGGGTTCCAGCAGCCCCAGCATTTT. Residues: CASSQVAGFQQPQHF.

This sequence joins TRBV1 and TRBJ2-3; the tabulated D call, TRBD2, remains unverified against the DNA. TRBV1 represents a pseudogene. The CDR3 length is 17 residues. This CDR3 reads CTSSQPTTSGGPDTQYF. DNA of the CDR3: TGCACCAGCAGCCAACCCACAACTAGCGGGGGGCCAGATACGCAGTATTTT.

The V and J genes are TRBV11-1 and TRBJ1-2; D might be TRBD1 (5 bases). Trimming cost V 0 bases and J 4 bases, with 9 bases left between them. The CDR3 has 14 amino acids. Germline V gives CDR1 SGHAT, CDR2 FQDESV (reference sequence). The DNA for the CDR3 is TGTGCCAGCAGCTTAGCCGGGGGGACCTATGGCTACACCTTC. This translates into CASSLAGGTYGYTF.

The V call is TRBV27, the J call TRBJ2-6; 7 bases agree with TRBD1. CDR3 length: 15 amino acids. J was trimmed by 0 bases and V by 8 bases; bases with no gene match: 4. The V gene's germline CDR1 is MNHEY and CDR2 SMNVEV (reference sequence). The CDR3 spells CASQGQHSGANVLTF. The CDR3 DNA reads TGTGCCAGCCAGGGACAGCACTCTGGGGCCAACGTCCTGACTTTC.

This clone came up once. The chain is built from TRBV19 and TRBJ2-5, with a possible D match to TRBD1 (5 bases). The V end was cut by 1 base, the J end by 5 bases, with 17 bases between. Germline assignment: CDR1 LNHDA and CDR2 SQIVND (reference sequence). The CDR3 extends over 16 amino acids. CDR3 coding DNA: TGTGCCAGTAGTATAGGGTTCGGTGGCAGGGTCGAGACCCAGTACTTC. Translating it yields CASSIGFGGRVETQYF.

V is TRBV19 and J is TRBJ1-3; 9 bases line up with TRBD1. Per the germline V gene, CDR1 is LNHDA and CDR2 is SQIVND (reference sequence). V trimming: 7 bases; J trimming: 4 bases; junction bases outside the gene matches: 14. This CDR3 has 17 amino acids. The CDR3 loop reads CASIPPSGQGGGNTIYF. CDR3 bases: TGTGCCAGTATTCCTCCATCGGGACAGGGCGGAGGAAACACCATATATTTT. Filled out from reference TRBV19 and TRBJ1-3, the complete variable domain reads DGGITQSPKYLFRKEGQNVTLSCEQNLNHDAMYWYRQDPGQGLRLIYYSQIVNDFQKGDIAEGYSVSREKKESFPLTVTSAQKNPTAFYLCASIPPSGQGGGNTIYFGEGSWLTVV.